The 9 T cell receptor beta chains presented below share a single source sample, sequenced in a study of Tregs in tolerant kidney transplant recipients. The protocol was immunoSEQ multiplex PCR, while the TCRdb copy is restricted to in-frame clones and leaves out a portion. The repertoire includes 45,000 or so clones, roughly nine tenths of them detected once, and around a sixth sits in the top ten. Recipients received nonmyeloablative bone marrow transplants from related graft donors, with transient mixed chimerism. The source was CD8+ T cells from blood (PBMCs), collected 12 months after the transplant. These receptors were taken from a human patient who received a combined kidney and bone marrow transplant. Some T cells here may be from the graft donor.

This chain uses TRBV7-7 with TRBJ2-1, with D possibly TRBD1 on 6 matching bases. The CDR3 runs to 15 residues. Germline CDR1 is SSHAT and CDR2 is FNYEAQ (reference sequence). V dropped 1 base and J dropped 5 bases, with 12 bases sitting between them. The CDR3 DNA follows: TGTGCCAGCAGCTTAGAAGGGGGAGAAGACAATGAGCAGTTCTTC. The encoded protein is CASSLEGGEDNEQFF.

The chain is built from TRBV4-3 and TRBJ2-5, with D perhaps matching TRBD2 (6 bases). The last part of the DNA fits TRBJ2-7 better; the J call may be wrong. CDR3 length equals 14 residues. CDR1 and CDR2 (germline): LGHNA, YSLEER. In DNA form, the CDR3 reads TGCGCCAGCAGCCGAAGAGGAGGGGCCCACGAGCAGTACTTC. Its protein is CASSRRGGAHEQYF.

The rearrangement links TRBV6-1 to TRBJ2-1; D call uncertain. V was trimmed by 2 bases and J by 6 bases, leaving 11 bases between them. The CDR3 runs to 14 residues. Germline CDR1 MNHNS, CDR2 SASEGT. The DNA for the CDR3 is TGTGCCAGCAGTGAAATAACGGTCGCCAATGAGCAGTTCTTC. This translates into CASSEITVANEQFF.

This clone was seen a handful of times. The V call is TRBV6-4, the J call TRBJ2-1; possible D gene TRBD1, 5 bases. The CDR3 has 13 amino acids. Germline V lookup: CDR1 MRHNA, CDR2 SNTAGT. The V end was cut by 5 bases, the J end by 5 bases, with 10 bases between. The CDR3 sequence is CASSLTGNNEQFF. The CDR3 nucleotides read TGTGCCAGCAGTCTAACAGGTAACAATGAGCAGTTCTTC.

V and J are TRBV11-3 and TRBJ2-3, with 9 positions matching TRBD2. The CDR3 runs to 14 residues. The germline V gene encodes CDR1 SGHNT and CDR2 YENEEA. Trimming removed 5 bases from V and 5 bases from J; junction bases left unmatched: 5. CDR3 amino acids: CASSPRGGGDTQYF. CDR3 nucleotides: TGTGCCAGCAGCCCCCGCGGGGGGGGAGATACGCAGTATTTT.

The chain couples TRBV19 to TRBJ2-3, with a possible D match to TRBD2 (5 bases). The CDR3 covers 16 residues. Per the germline V gene, CDR1 is LNHDA and CDR2 is SQIVND (reference sequence). The V end lost 6 bases, the J end lost 8 bases, and 24 bases lay between the germline ends. CDR3 DNA sequence: TGTGCCAGTAGCAATCTAGTGAGTGACTATTATGGTACGCAGTATTTT. It codes for CASSNLVSDYYGTQYF. Together with reference TRBV19 and TRBJ2-3, the CDR3 gives the full variable domain: DGGITQSPKYLFRKEGQNVTLSCEQNLNHDAMYWYRQDPGQGLRLIYYSQIVNDFQKGDIAEGYSVSREKKESFPLTVTSAQKNPTAFYLCASSNLVSDYYGTQYFGPGTRLTVL.

The chain recombines TRBV4-1 with TRBJ2-3, with 9 bases lining up with TRBD2. The V gene end was trimmed by 4 bases and the J gene end by 6 bases; junction bases not matched to a gene: 11. Per the germline V gene, CDR1 is MGHRA and CDR2 is YSYEKL. The CDR3 contains 16 residues. The CDR3 reads CASSPLGREGLDTQYF. CDR3 nucleotides: TGCGCCAGCAGCCCCCTGGGGCGGGAGGGCCTGGATACGCAGTATTTT.

This sequence joins TRBV12-5 and TRBJ2-1, with D possibly TRBD2 on 5 matching bases. This CDR3 comprises 11 residues. Germline CDR1 reads LGHNT; CDR2 reads FRNRAP. In nucleotides, the CDR3 is TGTGCCGTAGAGCGGTACAATGAGCAGTTCTTC. This encodes CAVERYNEQFF.

The chain employs TRBV27 and TRBJ2-7; 10 positions match TRBD1. CDR3 length: 16 amino acids. Germline-derived CDR1 and CDR2 are MNHEY and SMNVEV (reference sequence). Trimming cost V 4 bases and J 2 bases; bases outside gene matches: 8. CDR3 loop: CASSSGGGTGAYEQYF. The CDR3 bases are TGTGCCAGCAGTTCAGGGGGGGGGACAGGGGCCTACGAGCAGTACTTC.